The 31 T cell receptor beta chains below were found in one sample sequenced in a study of blood T cell repertoires in COVID-19. Some clones are missing from TCRdb's copy, which holds only in-frame ones; the method was immunoSEQ multiplex PCR. The profile shows 180,000 or so clones, roughly 81% of them singletons. The source material was peripheral blood. All receptors derive from an elderly woman with COVID-19, enrolled during active disease.

This rearrangement joins TRBV7-8 to TRBJ1-1; TRBD1 might be the D (5 bases). The CDR3 extends over 13 amino acids. The germline V and J ends were trimmed by 4 bases and 11 bases, with 17 bases remaining between them. Germline CDR1 reads SGHVS; CDR2 reads FQNEAQ. The CDR3 here is CASSSSFQGKAFF. CDR3 DNA: TGTGCCAGCAGCTCAAGTTTCCAGGGTAAGGCTTTCTTT.

The chain joins TRBV27 to TRBJ1-2, with 12 bases that match TRBD1. Per the germline V gene, CDR1 is MNHEY and CDR2 is SMNVEV (reference sequence). V shed 3 bases, J shed 4 bases, and the junction held 12 bases outside the gene matches. This CDR3 has 18 residues. The CDR3 coding sequence is TGTGCCAGCAGTTTTATTGGGACAGGGGGCGTCGGGTTCTATGGCTACACCTTC. It specifies CASSFIGTGGVGFYGYTF.

DNA for the CDR3: TGCGCCAGCAGCTTAGGCAGGGGCCCCGGGACTGGAAACACCATATATTTT. Its translation is CASSLGRGPGTGNTIYF. The chain links TRBV5-1 to TRBJ1-3; D perhaps matches TRBD1 (6 bases). With 2 bases removed from V and 2 bases from J, the gap between germline ends came to 17 bases. The CDR3 contains 17 residues. Germline values: CDR1 SGHRS, CDR2 YFSETQ.

The J gene is TRBJ2-5, the V gene TRBV9, with 8 bases aligning to TRBD2. Germline V gene sequence: CDR1 SGDLS, CDR2 YYNGEE. With V trimmed by 4 bases and J by 1 base, 6 bases remained unmatched. CDR3 length equals 15 residues. CDR3 nucleotides: TGTGCCAGCAGCCCCCGGGGGGGTTTCCAAGAGACCCAGTACTTC. Translating gives CASSPRGGFQETQYF.

The chain employs TRBV10-3 and TRBJ1-5; D remains ambiguous. The length of the CDR3 is 14 residues. Germline CDR1 reads ENHRY; CDR2 reads SYGVKD. V shed 3 bases and J shed 5 bases, with 11 bases lying between them. CDR3 residues: CAISDTQVHQPQHF. The CDR3 DNA sequence: TGTGCCATCAGTGATACCCAGGTCCATCAGCCCCAGCATTTT.

The chain links TRBV7-9 to TRBJ2-5, with 10 bases fitting TRBD2. The V segment lost 3 bases and the J segment 4 bases; nucleotides outside the gene matches: 8. From germline, CDR1 is SEHNR and CDR2 FQNEAQ (reference sequence). The CDR3 length is 16 residues. CDR3 nucleotides: TGTGCCAGCAGCTTCGCGCTAGCGGGAGTCCTAGAGACCCAGTACTTC. Protein: CASSFALAGVLETQYF.

This clone was seen only a few times. The chain recombines TRBV27 with TRBJ1-5, with TRBD1 identical over 7 bases. The junction had 10 bases not matched to a gene; V was cut back by 6 bases and J by 5 bases. The CDR3 extends over 15 amino acids. The germline gives CDR1 MNHEY, CDR2 SMNVEV (reference sequence). CDR3 sequence (DNA): TGTGCCAGCAGCCCCTTGCACAGGGGCGATCAGCCCCAGCATTTT. Translation gives CASSPLHRGDQPQHF.

This rearrangement joins TRBV6-5 to TRBJ2-2, with D possibly TRBD1 on 6 matching bases. CDR1 and CDR2 (germline): MNHEY, SVGAGI. The ends were cut back, 10 bases at V and 5 bases at J, with 17 bases in the middle. This CDR3 has 14 residues. CDR3 protein: CATSGRGGTGELFF. CDR3 sequence (DNA): TGTGCCACCTCAGGTAGAGGGGGTACCGGGGAGCTGTTTTTT.

This chain uses TRBV11-3 with TRBJ2-5, with TRBD1 as a possible D gene (6 bases). Trimming removed 5 bases from V and 2 bases from J, with 12 bases in between. In germline, CDR1 is SGHNT, CDR2 YENEEA. This CDR3 comprises 14 residues. The CDR3 loop is CASSAGTRQETQYF. The CDR3, as DNA: TGTGCCAGCAGCGCTGGGACAAGACAAGAGACCCAGTACTTC.

The gene calls are TRBV10-1 and TRBJ2-2, with 7 bases that match TRBD1. This CDR3 is built from 14 residues. V was pared by 9 bases and J by 6 bases, with 10 bases of the junction left unmatched. Germline CDR1 is WNHNN and CDR2 is SYGVQD (reference sequence). The CDR3 region has the DNA TGCGCCAGTCTGGACAGGTGGTTTGCCGGGGAGCTGTTTTTT. This translates into CASLDRWFAGELFF.

The rearrangement uses TRBV18 and TRBJ1-2, with 7 positions matching TRBD1. This CDR3 is 14 amino acids long. From germline, CDR1 is KGHSH and CDR2 LQKENI. Trimming at V came to 2 bases and at J to 1 base, leaving 1 base not matched to a gene. CDR3 amino acids: CASSPGQDNYGYTF. CDR3 DNA sequence: TGTGCCAGCTCACCAGGACAGGATAACTATGGCTACACCTTC.

This clone came up a few times. J is TRBJ1-1 and V is TRBV7-6; D remains unclear. V dropped 5 bases and J dropped 7 bases, with 17 bases sitting between them. Looked up from germline, CDR1 is SGHVS and CDR2 is FNYEAQ. The CDR3 covers 14 residues. The CDR3 sequence is CASSPEQVGDEAFF. CDR3 nucleotide sequence: TGTGCCAGCAGCCCCGAGCAGGTTGGCGATGAAGCTTTCTTT.

Regarding this clone: An end of the junction does not agree with germline; a read error may underlie this. The chain has TRBV30 and TRBJ2-2, with D possibly matching TRBD1 (5 bases). Germline CDR1 reads GTSNPN; CDR2 reads SVGIG (reference sequence). The CDR3 extends over 13 amino acids. The CDR3 region has the DNA TGTGCCTGGAGTGCAGGGAACCCCGGGGAGCTGTTTTTT. The encoded protein is CAWSAGNPGELFF.

The V gene is TRBV6-5, the J gene TRBJ1-1; 12 nucleotides align to TRBD1. The CDR3 is made up of 16 amino acids. V was pared by 2 bases and J by 4 bases, with 5 bases of the junction left unmatched. Germline CDR1 and CDR2: MNHEY and SVGAGI. The CDR3: CASSYAGTGGFTEAFF. The CDR3 DNA is TGTGCCAGCAGTTACGCCGGGACAGGGGGCTTCACTGAAGCTTTCTTT.

Comments on this clone: Distinct nucleotide sequences in the sample also encode this CDR3. The chain has TRBV5-1 and TRBJ2-1, with D tentatively TRBD2 (6 bases). The ends were cut back, 3 bases at V and 7 bases at J, with 8 bases in the middle. Germline V lookup: CDR1 SGHRS, CDR2 YFSETQ. The CDR3 consists of 12 residues. CDR3 nucleotides: TGCGCCAGCAGCTCGACTAGTAATGAGCAGTTCTTC. It translates to CASSSTSNEQFF. Based on the CDR3 plus reference TRBV5-1 and TRBJ2-1, the full variable domain is KAGVTQTPRYLIKTRGQQVTLSCSPISGHRSVSWYQQTPGQGLQFLFEYFSETQRNKGNFPGRFSGRQFSNSRSEMNVSTLELGDSALYLCASSSTSNEQFFGPGTRLTVL.

J is TRBJ1-1 and V is TRBV3-1 (or the pseudogene TRBV3-2); no firm D call. V was cut by 4 bases and J by 6 bases, with 15 bases left in between. Germline-derived CDR1 and CDR2 are LGHDT and YNNKEL (reference sequence). CDR3 length equals 14 residues. CDR3 sequence (DNA): TGTGCCAGCAGCCCCTACGCCCTGAGGGCTGAAGCTTTCTTT. This sequence encodes CASSPYALRAEAFF.

The V and J genes are TRBV19 and TRBJ1-2; 10 nucleotides line up with TRBD1. Germline CDR1 and CDR2: LNHDA and SQIVND (reference sequence). V shed 3 bases and J 4 bases; nucleotides not matched to a gene: 8. The CDR3 is made up of 16 amino acids. DNA for the CDR3: TGTGCCAGTAGTATTATGAGCGGGACAGGGGCCTATGGCTACACCTTC. The encoded protein is CASSIMSGTGAYGYTF.

CDR3 sequence: CASSHRDSYEQYF. The DNA of the CDR3 is TGTGCCAGCTCGCACAGGGACTCCTACGAGCAGTACTTC. J is TRBJ2-7 and V is TRBV18, with TRBD1 as a possible D gene (6 bases). V dropped 6 bases and J dropped 0 bases, with 9 bases sitting between them. The CDR3 contains 13 residues. Germline CDR1 is KGHSH and CDR2 is LQKENI.

This clone was detected a few times. This chain connects TRBV11-3 to TRBJ2-7, with D hard to call. Germline CDR1 and CDR2: SGHNT and YENEEA. The CDR3 is 13 amino acids. Between the trimmed V and J ends, which lost 3 bases and 6 bases, there was a span of 12 bases. The CDR3 DNA follows: TGTGCCAGCAGCTTTCGCCCTTCGGGCGAGCAGTACTTC. Translated: CASSFRPSGEQYF.

The V gene is TRBV5-6, the J gene TRBJ2-7, with a possible D match to TRBD2 (5 bases). The ends were cut back, 0 bases at V and 2 bases at J, with 12 bases in the middle. Germline V CDR1 and CDR2: SGHDT, YYEEEE. The CDR3 covers 15 residues. CDR3 protein: CASSLGMGVAYEQYF. CDR3 bases: TGTGCCAGCAGCTTGGGGATGGGAGTGGCCTACGAGCAGTACTTC.

The chain combines TRBV19 with TRBJ1-2, with 8 nucleotides matching TRBD1. The CDR3 has 13 amino acids. V shed 8 bases, J shed 2 bases, and the junction held 4 bases outside the gene matches. Germline CDR1 is LNHDA and CDR2 is SQIVND (reference sequence). The CDR3 loop reads CASSRGQNYGYTF. The DNA of the CDR3 is TGTGCCAGTTCCAGGGGGCAGAACTATGGCTACACCTTC.

This clone has only one observation. This chain uses TRBV5-8 with TRBJ2-3; D perhaps matches TRBD1 (6 bases). Germline V gene lookup returns CDR1 SGHTS and CDR2 YDEGEE. The CDR3 covers 14 residues. V gave up 1 base and J gave up 1 base, with 7 bases separating them. The CDR3 reads CASSLSGGTDTQYF. DNA of the CDR3: TGTGCCAGCAGCTTGTCAGGGGGCACAGATACGCAGTATTTT.

This clone occurred a few times. V is TRBV3-1 (or the pseudogene TRBV3-2) and J is TRBJ1-2, with 7 bases identical to TRBD1. Germline V gives CDR1 LGHDT, CDR2 YNNKEL (reference sequence). V shed 3 bases, J shed 4 bases, and the junction held 8 bases outside the gene matches. This CDR3 contains 15 residues. This CDR3 reads CASSHQGVRGYGYTF. CDR3 coding DNA: TGTGCCAGCAGCCATCAGGGGGTCAGGGGCTATGGCTACACCTTC.

The chain joins TRBV11-3 to TRBJ2-7, with TRBD1 identical over 9 bases. The CDR3 is 15 residues long. Per germline, CDR1 SGHNT and CDR2 YENEEA. With V trimmed by 5 bases and J by 6 bases, 11 bases remained unmatched. This chain's CDR3 is CASSQGGDRALEQYF. The CDR3 DNA is TGTGCCAGCAGCCAGGGGGGGGACAGGGCCCTCGAGCAGTACTTC.

The chain links TRBV18 to TRBJ1-1, with D possibly matching TRBD1 (6 bases). The V and J ends lost 5 bases and 3 bases respectively, with 13 bases between them. The CDR3 is made up of 14 amino acids. Germline V gene sequence: CDR1 KGHSH, CDR2 LQKENI. CDR3 coding DNA: TGTGCCAGCTCAGAAGTGGCAGGGGACACTGAAGCTTTCTTT. Residues: CASSEVAGDTEAFF.

The chain has TRBV10-3 and TRBJ1-1; tentative D call: TRBD1 (6 bases). This CDR3 comprises 13 residues. The V end was cut by 2 bases, the J end by 4 bases, with 8 bases between. The germline V gene has CDR1 ENHRY and CDR2 SYGVKD. CDR3 nucleotide sequence: TGTGCCATCAGTGAGACAGGGCGCACTGAAGCTTTCTTT. This sequence encodes CAISETGRTEAFF.

V is TRBV6-5 and J is TRBJ2-5; 8 positions match TRBD2. In germline, CDR1 is MNHEY, CDR2 SVGAGI. CDR3 length: 14 amino acids. V gave up 1 base and J gave up 5 bases; unmatched junction bases: 3. The CDR3 region is CASSYWAGGETQYF. The CDR3 DNA sequence: TGTGCCAGCAGTTACTGGGCGGGAGGCGAGACCCAGTACTTC.

This clone has a handful of counts. This chain uses TRBV5-5 with TRBJ2-1; D possibly corresponds to TRBD2 (6 bases). The CDR3 is made up of 16 amino acids. V was clipped by 0 bases and J by 1 base, with 11 bases between them. Looked up from germline, CDR1 is SGHKS and CDR2 is YYEKEE (reference sequence). The CDR3 loop is CASSLGTTRSYNEQFF. In DNA, the CDR3 is TGTGCCAGCAGCTTGGGGACTACGCGGTCCTACAATGAGCAGTTCTTC.

The chain uses TRBV29-1 and TRBJ1-4; TRBD1 matches 9 bases. Germline V lookup: CDR1 SQVTM, CDR2 ANQGSEA. V gave up 7 bases and J gave up 5 bases; unmatched junction bases: 5. The CDR3 is 13 amino acids. CDR3 nucleotides: TGCAGCGCCACCGGGACAGGGAATGAAAAACTGTTTTTT. Translated: CSATGTGNEKLFF.

Here the CDR3 reads CASSPGLAAYEQYF. The CDR3 DNA is TGTGCCAGCAGCCCAGGACTAGCCGCCTACGAGCAGTACTTC. V gene TRBV3-1 (or the pseudogene TRBV3-2) combines with J gene TRBJ2-7; 8 positions agree with TRBD2. Germline V gene data show CDR1 as LGHDT and CDR2 as YNNKEL (reference sequence). V trimming: 4 bases; J trimming: 2 bases; junction bases outside the gene matches: 4. There are 14 residues in the CDR3.

The gene calls are TRBV28 and TRBJ2-7; possible D gene TRBD2, 6 bases. The CDR3 extends over 14 amino acids. Germline lookup yields CDR1 MDHEN and CDR2 SYDVKM. Trimming left V 3 bases short and J 0 bases short, with 9 bases between. The CDR3 loop is CASSFGGISYEQYF. Written as DNA, the CDR3 is TGTGCCAGCAGTTTCGGCGGGATCTCCTACGAGCAGTACTTC.